This is a list of T cell receptor beta chains from one sample in a study of blood T cell repertoires in COVID-19. The repertoire was sequenced with immunoSEQ multiplex PCR; TCRdb's copy has only in-frame clones and lacks some. The table shows nearly 400,000 clones, with 85% to 90% occurring only once. Sequencing input: PBMCs or T cells enriched from blood (not recorded which). Receptor source: a woman in her 30s who had recovered from COVID-19. The CDR3 runs from the conserved cysteine through the conserved F or W. Fields, in order: clone size, V gene, D gene, J gene, CDR3 protein, CDR3 DNA. The D gene is left open where the match is weak. Size is omitted from some rows. Given values are once, few, many or a class for expanded clones.

size: .; V: TRBV5-1; D: .; J: TRBJ1-1; CDR3: CASSLEAGHMNTEAFF; DNA: TGCGCCAGCAGCTTGGAGGCAGGGCACATGAACACTGAAGCTTTCTTT
size: .; V: TRBV19; D: .; J: TRBJ2-7; CDR3: CASSISGRASYEQYF; DNA: TGTGCCAGTAGTATTTCCGGCAGGGCCTCCTACGAGCAGTACTTC
size: .; V: TRBV15; D: .; J: TRBJ2-7; CDR3: CATSRADFLEVEQYF; DNA: TGTGCCACCAGCAGAGCCGACTTCTTAGAGGTCGAGCAGTACTTC
size: .; V: TRBV10-3; D: TRBD1; J: TRBJ2-7; CDR3: CAISESGQVLTYEQYF; DNA: TGTGCCATCAGTGAGTCTGGACAGGTCCTGACCTACGAGCAGTACTTC
size: .; V: TRBV30; D: TRBD2; J: TRBJ2-3; CDR3: CAWRTSGIYTQYF; DNA: TGTGCCTGGAGGACTAGCGGGATATATACGCAGTATTTT
size: .; V: TRBV27; D: TRBD2; J: TRBJ2-1; CDR3: CASSLSSSGRLEQFF; DNA: TGTGCCAGCAGTTTATCTTCTAGCGGGAGGTTGGAGCAGTTCTTC
size: .; V: TRBV20-1; D: .; J: TRBJ2-1; CDR3: CSALRGEQFF; DNA: TGCAGTGCTTTAAGAGGGGAGCAGTTCTTC
size: .; V: TRBV11-1; D: .; J: TRBJ1-3; CDR3: CASREAREHSGNTIYF; DNA: TGTGCCAGCAGAGAAGCGCGGGAGCACTCTGGAAACACCATATATTTT
size: .; V: TRBV30; D: .; J: TRBJ1-5; CDR3: CAWSATGRGNQPQHF; DNA: TGTGCCTGGAGTGCTACAGGTCGTGGCAATCAGCCCCAGCATTTT
size: .; V: TRBV27; D: .; J: TRBJ1-1; CDR3: CATRLGNTEAFF; DNA: TGTGCCACCCGACTTGGGAACACTGAAGCTTTCTTT
size: .; V: TRBV12-3/TRBV12-4; D: .; J: TRBJ1-2; CDR3: CASSFTENYGYTF; DNA: TGTGCCAGCAGCTTTACAGAAAACTATGGCTACACCTTC
size: .; V: TRBV30; D: .; J: TRBJ1-2; CDR3: CAWSDITGNSNYGYTF; DNA: TGTGCCTGGAGTGATATAACAGGGAACAGTAACTATGGCTACACCTTC
size: .; V: TRBV12-3/TRBV12-4; D: .; J: TRBJ1-1; CDR3: CASSLSRTEAFF; DNA: TGTGCCAGCAGCCTTAGTCGCACTGAAGCTTTCTTT
size: few; V: TRBV4-1; D: .; J: TRBJ2-5; CDR3: CASKSPGLETQYF; DNA: TGCGCCAGCAAATCGCCGGGGTTAGAGACCCAGTACTTC
size: once; V: TRBV6-4; D: TRBD2; J: TRBJ2-1; CDR3: CASSETSGGLNEQFF; DNA: TGTGCCAGCAGTGAGACTAGCGGGGGACTGAATGAGCAGTTCTTC
size: .; V: TRBV2; D: .; J: TRBJ2-7; CDR3: CASMAGPRDEQYF; DNA: TGTGCCAGCATGGCAGGGCCACGGGACGAGCAGTACTTC
size: .; V: TRBV27; D: .; J: TRBJ1-5; CDR3: CASSLIQGQPQHF; DNA: TGTGCCAGCAGCCTTATACAGGGCCAGCCCCAGCATTTT
size: .; V: TRBV18; D: .; J: TRBJ2-7; CDR3: CASSGGQYYEQYF; DNA: TGTGCCAGCTCCGGGGGACAGTATTACGAGCAGTACTTC
size: .; V: TRBV30; D: TRBD1; J: TRBJ1-2; CDR3: CAWSVLRQGSGYTF; DNA: TGTGCCTGGAGTGTATTAAGACAGGGGAGCGGCTACACCTTC
size: .; V: TRBV7-9; D: TRBD2; J: TRBJ2-7; CDR3: CASSSLAGNSYEQYF; DNA: TGTGCCAGCAGCTCACTAGCGGGAAACTCCTACGAGCAGTACTTC
size: .; V: TRBV7-3; D: TRBD2; J: TRBJ2-3; CDR3: CASSSGAGVGTDTQYF; DNA: TGTGCCAGCAGCTCCGGAGCGGGGGTGGGAACAGATACGCAGTATTTT
size: .; V: TRBV5-1; D: TRBD1; J: TRBJ1-6; CDR3: CASSSGQGINSPLHF; DNA: TGCGCCAGCAGCTCGGGACAGGGGATTAATTCACCCCTCCACTTT
size: few; V: TRBV27; D: .; J: TRBJ2-1; CDR3: CASSPFSLLSLEYNEQFF; DNA: TGTGCCAGCAGCCCCTTCTCGCTTTTGAGCCTGGAGTACAATGAGCAGTTCTTC
size: .; V: TRBV27; D: .; J: TRBJ2-1; CDR3: CASRSVEVMSSYNEQFF; DNA: TGTGCCAGCAGATCCGTCGAGGTGATGAGCTCCTACAATGAGCAGTTCTTC
size: few; V: TRBV9; D: .; J: TRBJ2-3; CDR3: CASSVGAHTDTQYF; DNA: TGTGCCAGCAGCGTAGGGGCACACACAGATACGCAGTATTTT
size: .; V: TRBV6-5; D: .; J: TRBJ1-1; CDR3: CASSYSQGLEAFF; DNA: TGTGCCAGCAGTTACTCGCAGGGTCTTGAAGCTTTCTTT
size: .; V: TRBV10-3; D: .; J: TRBJ1-1; CDR3: CAISAQANTEAFF; DNA: TGTGCCATCAGTGCGCAAGCGAACACTGAAGCTTTCTTT
size: .; V: TRBV7-8; D: .; J: TRBJ2-7; CDR3: CASSFSETRVNYEQYF; DNA: TGTGCCAGCAGCTTCTCAGAGACTCGCGTAAACTACGAGCAGTACTTC
size: once; V: TRBV4-2; D: .; J: TRBJ2-2; CDR3: CASSLRSGASITGELFF; DNA: TGTGCCAGCAGCCTTCGCAGCGGTGCATCGATCACCGGGGAGCTGTTTTTT
size: .; V: TRBV10-3; D: TRBD2; J: TRBJ2-3; CDR3: CAISELEREHTDTQYF; DNA: TGTGCCATCAGTGAGCTCGAGCGGGAGCACACAGATACGCAGTATTTT
size: .; V: TRBV7-9; D: .; J: TRBJ1-1; CDR3: CASSGGGGEAFF; DNA: TGTGCCAGCAGCGGTGGTGGCGGTGAAGCTTTCTTT
size: .; V: TRBV5-6; D: .; J: TRBJ2-1; CDR3: CASSESGFYNEQFF; DNA: TGTGCCAGCAGTGAAAGCGGGTTCTACAATGAGCAGTTCTTC
size: once; V: TRBV5-4; D: .; J: TRBJ2-3; CDR3: CASSLDGTTSTDTQYF; DNA: TGTGCCAGCAGCTTGGACGGCACTACTAGCACAGATACGCAGTATTTT
size: .; V: TRBV5-5; D: TRBD1; J: TRBJ2-6; CDR3: CASSPQFRDRVSGANVLTF; DNA: TGTGCCAGCAGCCCACAATTCCGGGACAGAGTCTCTGGGGCCAACGTCCTGACTTTC
size: .; V: TRBV30; D: .; J: TRBJ1-3; CDR3: CAWSPPGGISGNTIYF; DNA: TGTGCCTGGAGTCCCCCCGGGGGGATCTCTGGAAACACCATATATTTT
size: .; V: TRBV19; D: .; J: TRBJ1-1; CDR3: CASSIGPNGNTEAFF; DNA: TGTGCCAGTAGTATCGGTCCCAACGGTAACACTGAAGCTTTCTTT
size: .; V: TRBV28; D: TRBD1; J: TRBJ1-5; CDR3: CASRPGQGGNQPQHF; DNA: TGTGCCAGCAGACCGGGACAGGGTGGAAATCAGCCCCAGCATTTT
size: .; V: TRBV6-5; D: .; J: TRBJ1-2; CDR3: CASSYVGVGYGYTF; DNA: TGTGCCAGCAGTTACGTGGGAGTAGGGTATGGCTACACCTTC